This T cell receptor (beta chain) was identified during a study of T cells in tumors after PD-1 blockade (dated by TCRdb to about 2019). Background on the whole study: Prior checkpoint blockade, systemic immunosuppressant use, and recent radiotherapy or other anti-cancer therapy within 4 weeks were grounds for patient exclusion. Treatment consisted of either cemiplimab 350 mg every 2 weeks or pembrolizumab 200 mg every 3 weeks. While on anti-PD-1 treatment, some of the patients also continued taking daily vismodegib 150 mg. An average of 113,528 TCR templates (range about 24,679-280,000) and roughly 37,000 unique clonotypes was obtained for peripheral blood samples. The study performed paired single-cell RNA and TCR sequencing on site-matched tumors from BCC or SCC patients before and after anti-PD-1 therapy. To compare clonotypes in blood versus tumor, bulk TCR sequencing was run on 10 peripheral blood samples drawn from about five patients. RECIST version 1.1 was used to assess clinical response.

What this sample's time point label stands for: before anti-PD-1 therapy. Genomic DNA extracted from tumor biopsies or peripheral blood was used for bulk TCRbeta sequencing, with input ranging from roughly 600 ng to 6,004 ng. Histologically proven advanced or metastatic basal or squamous cell carcinoma was present in all patients, all of whom were poor candidates for surgical resection. Of the ten or so patients in the basal cell carcinoma cohort, several underwent bulk tumor TCR sequencing. With respect to this clone: Its target antigen remains unknown. A much larger clone differs from this one at a single base, so this may be a read error. Other DNA sequences from this sample encode an identical CDR3 as well.

The immunoSEQ platform was used to carry out deep TCRbeta sequencing. The source study handled its data this way. Only productive rearrangements were exported from the immunoSEQ Analyzer for downstream analysis. T cell phenotypes were assigned to bulk TCRbeta clonotypes by matching the clonotypes to single-cell RNA+TCR-seq clones with the same TCRbeta sequence. Using bulk TCR sequencing data, clone enrichment in tumor was calculated by dividing a clone's tumor frequency by the same clone's PBMC frequency. GLIPH was used to group TCRs into specificity groups, clusters of distinct TCRs likely recognizing common antigens via shared CDR3 motifs. TCRdb retrieved this table from immuneACCESS and kept in-frame rearrangements only. Not all clones are present; in checked studies, unresolved V genes account for under half, and no reason is known for the remainder. The D gene and trimming were derived from the DNA, and the V and J assignments and clone size from that table. The table for this sample lists about 47,000 clones; roughly 73% of them were counted only once. The ten biggest clones cover over 15% of the sample.

General study outcomes and caveats: The source of novel T cell clones was not identified and could include lymphoid organs or rare unexpanded clones within the tumor or its periphery. Around 37% of tumor TCR clonotypes were detected in blood, and some novel exhausted tumor clones were observed in pre-treatment blood, which was taken as suggesting peripheral recruitment.

Sequenced here: PBMCs, sampled before anti-PD-1 treatment. The receptor comes from a human donor with basal cell carcinoma.

The CDR3 amino acid sequence is: CASSLPVVGQGYTF. The DNA sequence is TGTGCCAGCAGTTTACCAGTGGTGGGGCAGGGCTACACCTTC. The rearranged segments are TRBV28 and TRBJ1-2, with TRBD1 perhaps the D gene, on 5 matching bases. The CDR3 covers 14 residues, taking in both the cysteine and the phenylalanine. Just CDR3 DNA is preserved here, 42 bases in frame from base 1. Looking up the germline V gene yields CDR1 MDHEN and CDR2 SYDVKM. V lost 2 bases and J lost 8 bases; the stretch between them is 15 bases long.